This T cell receptor beta chain came from a study of cytomegalovirus exposure and HLA in healthy donors. Study details: The 90 to 150 validation repertoires, a later analysis reported, used the same platform as the 666 first-cohort repertoires. General study points: The study designated about 160 TCR beta chains cytomegalovirus-associated. Testing in vitro showed a few CMV-associated chains specific for CMV antigens.

The table came from immunoSEQ multiplex PCR; TCRdb's copy has only in-frame clones and leaves some out. The data show about 130,000 clones, about 88% seen once. As regards this clone: Its antigen is as yet unknown.

This clonotype was sampled from a woman aged 18 to 35 in good health and CMV-seronegative. Material: PBMCs.

CDR3 sequence (DNA): TGTGCCTGGGCCGCGTGGTTTACCCAAGAGACCCAGTACTTC. Its translation: CAWAAWFTQETQYF. The rearrangement uses TRBV30 and TRBJ2-5; D gene ambiguous. Looked up from germline, CDR1 is GTSNPN and CDR2 is SVGIG (reference sequence). CDR3 length equals 14 residues. The germline V and J ends were trimmed by 5 bases and 1 base, with 14 bases remaining between them.